Listed below are T cell receptor beta chains from one sample, sequenced in a study of T cell responses to AZD1222 COVID-19 vaccine. Profiling relied on immunoSEQ multiplex PCR, and the TCRdb table lists in-frame clones only, not all of them. The sample records roughly 180,000 clones, approximately 86% being singletons. The sequenced sample was peripheral blood, obtained on day 0 of AZD1222 vaccination. The receptors originated from an adult in good health. Both conserved end residues are part of each CDR3. A D gene is named only where the DNA matches it firmly. Rows give clone size only sometimes, using once, few, many, or a class for an expanded clone.

d_call	v_call	j_call	clone_size	cdr3_aa	cdr3_nt
TRBD1	TRBV7-8	TRBJ1-4	.	CASRIVGQGGSNEKLFF	TGTGCCAGCAGAATAGTGGGACAGGGTGGATCTAATGAAAAACTGTTTTTT
TRBD2	TRBV3-1/TRBV3-2	TRBJ2-3	.	CASSRGTSGGPLSLDTQYF	TGTGCCAGCAGCCGAGGGACTAGCGGGGGGCCCCTCTCCCTTGATACGCAGTATTTT
.	TRBV9	TRBJ2-7	.	CASSGWGGDGEQYF	TGTGCCAGCAGCGGCTGGGGAGGAGACGGGGAGCAGTACTTC
TRBD1	TRBV19	TRBJ1-5	.	CASSRDRVLAYNQPQHF	TGTGCCAGTAGCCGGGACAGGGTTTTGGCCTACAATCAGCCCCAGCATTTT
.	TRBV28	TRBJ1-2	.	CASSFPGGVYGYTF	TGTGCCAGCAGTTTTCCGGGGGGCGTCTATGGCTACACCTTC
TRBD1	TRBV19	TRBJ1-1	once	CASSDGTGGLGEAFF	TGTGCCAGTAGTGACGGGACAGGGGGCTTGGGTGAAGCTTTCTTT
.	TRBV28	TRBJ2-2	.	CASSFRARGTGELFF	TGTGCCAGCAGTTTTAGGGCTCGAGGAACCGGGGAGCTGTTTTTT
.	TRBV6-5	TRBJ1-6	.	CASSYTPSAENSPLHF	TGTGCCAGCAGTTACACCCCCTCAGCGGAAAATTCACCCCTCCACTTT
TRBD1	TRBV27	TRBJ1-1	.	CASSFRDRGQAFF	TGTGCCAGCAGTTTTCGGGACAGGGGGCAAGCTTTCTTT
.	TRBV27	TRBJ1-4	.	CASSPSTNEKLFF	TGTGCCAGCAGTCCCTCAACTAATGAAAAACTGTTTTTT
.	TRBV5-1	TRBJ1-3	.	CASSLDRANTIYF	TGCGCCAGCAGCTTGGACAGGGCAAACACCATATATTTT
.	TRBV3-1/TRBV3-2	TRBJ1-1	.	CASSQLQHLEAFF	TGTGCCAGCAGCCAATTACAACACCTAGAAGCTTTCTTT
TRBD1	TRBV4-2	TRBJ1-1	.	CASSQTGGAEAFF	TGTGCCAGCAGCCAGACAGGGGGCGCGGAAGCTTTCTTT
.	TRBV4-2	TRBJ1-4	.	CASSQDAPGREKLFF	TGTGCCAGCAGCCAAGATGCCCCCGGACGAGAAAAACTGTTTTTT
TRBD1	TRBV5-6	TRBJ1-2	few	CASSQTGTNYGYTF	TGTGCCAGCAGCCAGACAGGGACGAACTATGGCTACACCTTC
TRBD1	TRBV6-4	TRBJ1-1	.	CASSGQGTNTEAFF	TGTGCCAGCAGTGGACAGGGCACGAACACTGAAGCTTTCTTT
.	TRBV25-1	TRBJ1-4	.	CASSDGYRGEKLFF	TGTGCCAGCAGTGATGGATACCGAGGTGAAAAACTGTTTTTT
TRBD2	TRBV6-5	TRBJ2-3	.	CASTLTSGTDTQYF	TGTGCCAGCACTCTGACTAGCGGGACAGATACGCAGTATTTT
.	TRBV30	TRBJ1-1	.	CAWTPNEGGRNTEAFF	TGTGCCTGGACCCCGAACGAAGGGGGGAGGAACACTGAAGCTTTCTTT
.	TRBV7-2	TRBJ2-1	.	CASSSRRVSYNEQFF	TGTGCCAGCAGCTCCCGACGGGTATCCTACAATGAGCAGTTCTTC
.	TRBV27	TRBJ2-7	.	CASSPPYERGGDEQYF	TGTGCCAGCAGTCCCCCGTACGAGAGGGGGGGAGACGAGCAGTACTTC
TRBD1	TRBV4-3	TRBJ2-3	.	CASSLQGGYDTQYF	TGCGCCAGCAGCCTACAGGGGGGCTACGATACGCAGTATTTT
.	TRBV18	TRBJ2-5	.	CASSPGRQQETQYF	TGTGCCAGCTCACCAGGGCGGCAACAAGAGACCCAGTACTTC
.	TRBV12-5	TRBJ2-5	few	CASGFGGRETQYF	TGTGCTAGTGGTTTTGGGGGTCGAGAGACCCAGTACTTC
TRBD2	TRBV7-8	TRBJ2-7	once	CASIPGLAAPEQYF	TGTGCCAGCATCCCGGGACTAGCGGCACCCGAGCAGTACTTC
TRBD1	TRBV18	TRBJ1-1	.	CASQGQMNTEAFF	TGTGCCAGCCAGGGACAGATGAACACTGAAGCTTTCTTT
TRBD1	TRBV30	TRBJ1-1	.	CAVTGVGNTEAFF	TGTGCCGTGACAGGGGTGGGTAACACTGAAGCTTTCTTT
TRBD1	TRBV19	TRBJ1-5	.	CASSPPGTGNQPQHF	TGTGCCAGTAGTCCCCCCGGGACAGGCAATCAGCCCCAGCATTTT
TRBD2	TRBV19	TRBJ2-5	.	CASSISLAGEETQYF	TGTGCCAGTAGTATTAGCCTAGCGGGAGAAGAGACCCAGTACTTC
.	TRBV5-1	TRBJ1-5	few	CASSLSAGYQPQHF	TGCGCCAGCAGCTTGTCGGCAGGGTACCAGCCCCAGCATTTT
.	TRBV29-1	TRBJ2-7	.	CSVYSPGVGEQYF	TGCAGCGTCTATAGCCCGGGTGTGGGCGAGCAGTACTTC
TRBD1	TRBV27	TRBJ2-1	.	CASSTGQVYYNEQFF	TGTGCCAGCAGTACGGGACAGGTGTACTACAATGAGCAGTTCTTC
TRBD1	TRBV10-1	TRBJ1-1	few	CASSEQGYTEAFF	TGCGCCAGCAGCGAACAGGGGTACACTGAAGCTTTCTTT
TRBD1	TRBV5-1	TRBJ1-1	.	CASSGGTGWTEAFF	TGCGCCAGCAGCGGAGGGACAGGGTGGACTGAAGCTTTCTTT
TRBD2	TRBV30	TRBJ2-3	.	CAVGTSGVDTQYF	TGTGCCGTCGGGACTAGCGGGGTTGATACGCAGTATTTT
.	TRBV3-1/TRBV3-2	TRBJ2-5	.	CASSLGSGGKETQYF	TGTGCCAGCAGCCTAGGGTCCGGGGGCAAGGAGACCCAGTACTTC
TRBD2	TRBV5-1	TRBJ2-1	.	CASSLGLAGEREQFF	TGCGCCAGCAGCTTGGGTCTAGCGGGAGAAAGGGAGCAGTTCTTC
.	TRBV28	TRBJ1-1	.	CASSYQGKNTEAFF	TGTGCCAGCAGTTATCAGGGGAAAAACACTGAAGCTTTCTTT
.	TRBV5-5	TRBJ1-5	once	CASSLVTDSNQPQHF	TGTGCCAGCAGCTTGGTGACAGATAGCAATCAGCCCCAGCATTTT
.	TRBV21-1	TRBJ1-5	few	CASSKDLGARVYSNQPQHF	TGTGCCAGCAGCAAAGATCTCGGGGCGCGGGTTTATAGCAATCAGCCCCAGCATTTT
.	TRBV5-1	TRBJ1-1	.	CASSRDTPRTEAFF	TGCGCCAGCAGCCGGGACACCCCGCGCACTGAAGCTTTCTTT
.	TRBV28	TRBJ1-4	.	CASSLDLGPNEKLFF	TGTGCCAGCAGTTTGGATTTGGGTCCTAATGAAAAACTGTTTTTT
.	TRBV5-1	TRBJ1-4	.	CASSPPGVEKLFF	TGCGCCAGCAGCCCCCCCGGGGTTGAAAAACTGTTTTTT